The clone carrying this T cell receptor (beta chain) was counted a few times. This sample is drawn from a study of T-cell reconstitution after alpha-beta-depleted transplantation in children. Unique molecular identifiers featured in how the TCRbeta library was prepared. TCRdb independently ran MiXCR on the PCR reads; one entry per CDR3 protein. The table shows approximately 80,000 distinct CDR3 sequences, with roughly 15% occurring only once. V was shortened by 3 bases and J by 4 bases, with 10 bases between the two germline ends. The CDR3 has 13 residues. Germline values: CDR1 PRHDT, CDR2 FYEKMQ (reference sequence).

The V call is TRBV13, the J call TRBJ2-7; D is unresolved. This specimen was PBMCs, mostly from graft donor cells, taken 180 days after TCRalphabeta/CD19-depleted stem cell transplant. The receptor's source is a male patient aged 2-9 years who had a stem cell transplant for acute lymphoblastic leukemia, so the T cells may come from the graft donor. As DNA, the CDR3 is TGTGCCAGCAGCTTCAATCGAGATTACGAGCAGTACTTC. Amino acids: CASSFNRDYEQYF.